This TCR beta chain was captured by sequencing in a study of molecular identifiers for immune sequencing clone quantification. Study observations and caveats: The share of molecules held by clones above 20 RNA copies was over 99% in effector cells and under 1% in naive cells.

Per germline, CDR1 LGHDT and CDR2 YNNKEL (reference sequence). The CDR3 loop spans 15 amino acids. V lost 0 bases and J lost 6, with 15 bases in between. Preparation methods for the bulk TCR libraries were those previously described, with listed TCR primers. In TCRdb, the PCR reads were re-called with MiXCR into one record per CDR3 protein. The data hold about 510,000 distinct CDR3 sequences, with about a fifth observed a single time. This clonotype was seen repeatedly, ten times or more. What it binds is not known. Input material: naive CD8+ T cells from blood, with Jurkat cell RNA spiked in. Subset given: FACS-sorted CD8+CD4-CCR7+CD45RA+ naive T cells. The clonotype comes from a human donor in good health. Some libraries in this study had Jurkat cell RNA spiked in. The chain combines TRBV3-1 with TRBJ2-7; TRBD1 or TRBD2 may be the D gene (5 bases each). The CDR3 here is CASSQDPGAGSEQYF. DNA of the CDR3: TGTGCCAGCAGCCAAGACCCTGGGGCGGGTAGCGAGCAGTACTTC.